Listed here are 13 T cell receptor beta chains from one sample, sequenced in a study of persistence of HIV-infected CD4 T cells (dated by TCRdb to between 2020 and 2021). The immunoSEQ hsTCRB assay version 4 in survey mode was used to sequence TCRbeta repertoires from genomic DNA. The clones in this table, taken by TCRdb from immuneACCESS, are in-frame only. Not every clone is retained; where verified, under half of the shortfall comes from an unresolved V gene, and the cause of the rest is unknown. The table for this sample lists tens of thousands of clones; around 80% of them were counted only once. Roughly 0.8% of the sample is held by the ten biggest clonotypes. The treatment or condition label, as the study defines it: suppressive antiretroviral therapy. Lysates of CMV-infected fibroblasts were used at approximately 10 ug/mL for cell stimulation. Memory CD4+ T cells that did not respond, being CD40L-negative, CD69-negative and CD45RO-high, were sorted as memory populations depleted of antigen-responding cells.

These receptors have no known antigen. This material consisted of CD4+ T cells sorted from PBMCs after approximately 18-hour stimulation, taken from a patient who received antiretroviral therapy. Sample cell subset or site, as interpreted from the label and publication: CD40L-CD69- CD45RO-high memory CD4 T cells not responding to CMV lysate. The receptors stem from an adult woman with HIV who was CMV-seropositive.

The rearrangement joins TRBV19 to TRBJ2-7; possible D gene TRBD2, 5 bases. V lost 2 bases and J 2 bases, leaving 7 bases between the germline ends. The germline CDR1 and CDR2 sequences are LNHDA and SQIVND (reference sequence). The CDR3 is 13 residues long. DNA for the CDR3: TGTGCCAGTAGTATAAGAGGGACCTACGAGCAGTACTTC. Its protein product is CASSIRGTYEQYF.

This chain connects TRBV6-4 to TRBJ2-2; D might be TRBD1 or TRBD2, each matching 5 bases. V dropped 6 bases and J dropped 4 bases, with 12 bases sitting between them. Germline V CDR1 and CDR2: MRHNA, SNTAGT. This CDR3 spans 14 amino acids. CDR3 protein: CASSQGPSTGELFF. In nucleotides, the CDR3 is TGTGCCAGCAGCCAGGGACCTTCCACCGGGGAGCTGTTTTTT.

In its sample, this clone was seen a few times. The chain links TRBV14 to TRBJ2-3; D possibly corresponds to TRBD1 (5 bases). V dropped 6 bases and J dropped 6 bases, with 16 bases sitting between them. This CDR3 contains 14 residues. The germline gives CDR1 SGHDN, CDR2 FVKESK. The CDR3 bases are TGTGCCAGCAGGGGGCGGCGATTGGTGGATACGCAGTATTTT. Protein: CASRGRRLVDTQYF.

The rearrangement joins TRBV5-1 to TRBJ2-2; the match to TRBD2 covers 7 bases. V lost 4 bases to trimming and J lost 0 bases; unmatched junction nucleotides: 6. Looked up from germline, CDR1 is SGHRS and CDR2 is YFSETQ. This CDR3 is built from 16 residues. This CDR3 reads CASSGAGGANTGELFF. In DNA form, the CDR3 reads TGCGCCAGCAGCGGTGCTGGGGGGGCGAACACCGGGGAGCTGTTTTTT.

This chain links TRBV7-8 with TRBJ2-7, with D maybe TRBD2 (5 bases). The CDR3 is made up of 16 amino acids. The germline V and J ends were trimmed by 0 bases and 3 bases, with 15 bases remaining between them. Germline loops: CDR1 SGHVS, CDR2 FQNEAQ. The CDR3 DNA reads TGTGCCAGCAGCTTAGCGCCGGGAAACAGCCACTACGAGCAGTACGTC. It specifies CASSLAPGNSHYEQYV.

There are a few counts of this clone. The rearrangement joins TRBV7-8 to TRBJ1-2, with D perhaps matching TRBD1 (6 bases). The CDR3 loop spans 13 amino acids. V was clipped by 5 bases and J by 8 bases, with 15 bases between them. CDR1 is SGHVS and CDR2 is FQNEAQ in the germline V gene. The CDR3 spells CASSPAGDRGYTF. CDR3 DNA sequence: TGTGCCAGCAGCCCAGCAGGGGACCGCGGCTACACCTTC.

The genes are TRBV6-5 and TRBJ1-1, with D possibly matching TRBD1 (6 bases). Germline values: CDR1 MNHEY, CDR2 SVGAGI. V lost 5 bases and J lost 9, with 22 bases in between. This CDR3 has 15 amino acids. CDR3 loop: CASSTQRVSGAQAFF. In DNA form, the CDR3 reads TGTGCCAGCAGTACCCAACGAGTGTCGGGGGCTCAAGCTTTCTTT.

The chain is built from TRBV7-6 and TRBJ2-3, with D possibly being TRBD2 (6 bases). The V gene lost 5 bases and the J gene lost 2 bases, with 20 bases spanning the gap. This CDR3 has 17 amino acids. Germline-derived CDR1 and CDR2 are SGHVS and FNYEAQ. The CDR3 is CASSLLRTGLLTDTQYF. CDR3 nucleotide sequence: TGTGCCAGCAGCCTTTTGAGGACGGGACTCCTCACAGATACGCAGTATTTT.

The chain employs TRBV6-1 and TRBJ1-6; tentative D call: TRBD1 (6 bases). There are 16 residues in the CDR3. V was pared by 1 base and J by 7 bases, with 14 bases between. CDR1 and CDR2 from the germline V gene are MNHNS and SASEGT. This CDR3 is CASSEVGGARNSPLHF. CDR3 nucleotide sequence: TGTGCCAGCAGTGAAGTGGGGGGGGCTAGGAATTCACCCCTCCACTTT.

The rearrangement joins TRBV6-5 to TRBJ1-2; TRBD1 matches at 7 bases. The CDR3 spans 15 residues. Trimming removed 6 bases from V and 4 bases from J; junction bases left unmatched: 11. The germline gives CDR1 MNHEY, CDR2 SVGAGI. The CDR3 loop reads CASRALQGGFYGYTF. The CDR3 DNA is TGTGCCAGCAGGGCCCTGCAGGGGGGCTTCTATGGCTACACCTTC.

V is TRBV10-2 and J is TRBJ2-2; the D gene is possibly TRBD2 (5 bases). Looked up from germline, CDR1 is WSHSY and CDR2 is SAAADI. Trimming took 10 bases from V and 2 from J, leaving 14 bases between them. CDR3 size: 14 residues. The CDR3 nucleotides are TGCGCCACCACCATAGCGCTCAACACCGGGGAGCTGTTTTTT. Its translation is CATTIALNTGELFF.

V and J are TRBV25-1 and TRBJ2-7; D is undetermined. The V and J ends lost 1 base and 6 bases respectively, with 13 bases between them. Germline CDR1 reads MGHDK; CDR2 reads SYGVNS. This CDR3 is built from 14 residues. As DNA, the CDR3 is TGTGCCAGCAGTGAATTGAGAGGAAGTGGCGAGCAGTACTTC. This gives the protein CASSELRGSGEQYF.

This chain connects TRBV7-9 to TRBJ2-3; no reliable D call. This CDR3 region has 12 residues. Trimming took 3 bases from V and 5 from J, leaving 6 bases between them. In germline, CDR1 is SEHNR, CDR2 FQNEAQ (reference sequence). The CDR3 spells CASSFRVDTQYF. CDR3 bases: TGTGCCAGCAGCTTTAGGGTAGATACGCAGTATTTT.